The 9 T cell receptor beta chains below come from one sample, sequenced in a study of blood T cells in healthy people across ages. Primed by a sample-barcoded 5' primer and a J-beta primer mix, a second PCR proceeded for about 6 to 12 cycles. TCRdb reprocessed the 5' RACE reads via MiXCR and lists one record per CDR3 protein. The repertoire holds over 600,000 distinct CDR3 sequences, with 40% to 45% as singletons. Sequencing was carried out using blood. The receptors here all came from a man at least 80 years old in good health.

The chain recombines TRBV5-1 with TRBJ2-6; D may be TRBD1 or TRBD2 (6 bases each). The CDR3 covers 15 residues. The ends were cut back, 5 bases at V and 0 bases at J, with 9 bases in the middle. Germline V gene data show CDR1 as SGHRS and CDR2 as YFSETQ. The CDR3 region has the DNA TGCGCCAGCAGACAGGGACTCTCTGGGGCCAACGTCCTGACTTTC. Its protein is CASRQGLSGANVLTF.

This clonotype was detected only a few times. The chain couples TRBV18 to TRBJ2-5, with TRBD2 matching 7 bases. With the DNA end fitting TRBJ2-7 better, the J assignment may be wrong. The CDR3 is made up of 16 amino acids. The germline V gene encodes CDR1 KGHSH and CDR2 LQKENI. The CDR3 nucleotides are TGTGCCAGCTCAGGCACGAGTGGCGGGAGTATCAACGAGCAGTACTTC. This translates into CASSGTSGGSINEQYF.

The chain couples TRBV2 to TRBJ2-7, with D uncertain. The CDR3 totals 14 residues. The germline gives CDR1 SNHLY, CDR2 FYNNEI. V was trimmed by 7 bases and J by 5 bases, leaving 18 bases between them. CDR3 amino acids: CASTPWARLNEQYF. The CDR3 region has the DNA TGTGCCAGCACCCCGTGGGCCCGGCTAAACGAGCAGTACTTC. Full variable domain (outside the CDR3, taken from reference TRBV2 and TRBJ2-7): EPEVTQTPSHQVTQMGQEVILRCVPISNHLYFYWYRQILGQKVEFLVSFYNNEISEKSEIFDDQFSVERPDGSNFTLKIRSTKLEDSAMYFCASTPWARLNEQYFGPGTRLTVT.

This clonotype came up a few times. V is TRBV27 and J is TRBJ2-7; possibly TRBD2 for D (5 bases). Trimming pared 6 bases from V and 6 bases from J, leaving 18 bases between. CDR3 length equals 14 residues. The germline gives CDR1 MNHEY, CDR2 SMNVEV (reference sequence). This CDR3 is CASSPGLFFGEQYF. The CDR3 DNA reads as TGTGCCAGCAGCCCTGGACTTTTTTTCGGCGAGCAGTACTTC.

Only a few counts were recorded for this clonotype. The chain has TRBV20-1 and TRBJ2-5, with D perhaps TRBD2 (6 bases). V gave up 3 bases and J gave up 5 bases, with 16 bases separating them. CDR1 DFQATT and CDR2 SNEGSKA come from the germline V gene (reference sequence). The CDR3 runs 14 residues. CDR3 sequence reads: CSARAVGGRETQYF. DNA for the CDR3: TGCAGTGCTAGGGCTGTCGGGGGTAGGGAGACCCAGTACTTC.

The CDR3 protein is CASSEGQIIRDEQFF. The CDR3 nucleotides are TGCGCCAGCAGCGAGGGACAGATCATTAGAGATGAGCAGTTCTTC. The chain recombines TRBV5-1 with TRBJ2-1; TRBD1 matches at 7 bases. This CDR3 comprises 15 residues. The ends lost 4 bases at V and 8 bases at J; junction bases unmatched: 12. Germline V lookup: CDR1 SGHRS, CDR2 YFSETQ.

DNA of the CDR3: TGTGCCAGCAGTTACACACTACCGGGACAGGTAGCCTACGAGCAGTACTTC. It yields the protein CASSYTLPGQVAYEQYF. The chain couples TRBV6-5 to TRBJ2-7, with TRBD1 matching over 8 bases. Unmatched junction bases numbered 11, after V lost 2 bases and J lost 2 bases. The CDR3 loop spans 17 amino acids. In germline, CDR1 is MNHEY, CDR2 SVGAGI.

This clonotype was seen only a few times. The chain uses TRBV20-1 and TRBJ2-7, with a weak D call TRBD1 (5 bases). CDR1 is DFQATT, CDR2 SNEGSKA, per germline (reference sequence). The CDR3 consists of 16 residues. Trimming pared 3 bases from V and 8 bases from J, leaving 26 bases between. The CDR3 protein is CSARGLMGLDLNKQYF. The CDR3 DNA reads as TGCAGTGCTAGGGGGCTCATGGGGCTTGATCTGAACAAGCAGTACTTC.

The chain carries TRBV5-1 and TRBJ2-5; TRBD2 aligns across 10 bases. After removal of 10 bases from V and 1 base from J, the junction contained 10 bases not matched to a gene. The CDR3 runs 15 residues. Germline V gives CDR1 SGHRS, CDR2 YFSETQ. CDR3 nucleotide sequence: TGCGCCTGCACAACTTTAGCGGGAGGCCAAGAGACCCAGTACTTC. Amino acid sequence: CACTTLAGGQETQYF.